This T cell receptor (beta chain) derives from a study of blood T cell repertoires in COVID-19. Study overall: T cells, B-cell-depleted T cells, or PBMCs provided the cDNA or gDNA that served as material.

The CDR3 contains 13 residues. V lost 6 bases to trimming and J lost 7 bases, with 15 bases between them. Original processing methods: Using reference gene primer amplification, nucleated cell counts were estimated. The data were produced by immunoSEQ multiplex PCR, yet TCRdb's version contains in-frame clones alone and is incomplete. That table gives V, J and clone size, and the DNA gave D and trimming. The sample shows 200,000 or so clones, about three quarters of them seen only once. V usage is TRBV12-3 or TRBV12-4 and J usage is TRBJ2-5; a weak D match, TRBD2 (6 bases). The sequencing input was peripheral blood. The TCR was taken from a woman aged 70-85 years with acute or convalescent COVID-19. CDR3 nucleotides: TGTGCCAGCAGGACCGGGACTGAGGGGACCCAGTACTTC. Its translation is CASRTGTEGTQYF.